Below, 15 T cell receptor beta chains from the same sample are listed, as sequenced in a study of T cells after yellow fever vaccination. TCRdb re-derived calls from the 5' RACE reads in MiXCR, one entry per CDR3 protein. The sample shows 20,000 to 25,000 distinct CDR3 sequences, around 5.2% of them seen only once. The sequencing here drew on PBMCs, either bulk or a sorted T-cell subset (CD4+, CD8+, memory, or dextramer-sorted; not recorded which), taken roughly seven weeks after the first yellow fever vaccination. All receptors come from a man aged 18 to 29 who received the YFV17D yellow fever vaccine.

This clonotype appeared many times. The chain recombines TRBV7-9 with TRBJ2-3, with D uncertain. The CDR3 loop spans 13 amino acids. The germline V gene has CDR1 SEHNR and CDR2 FQNEAQ (reference sequence). Trimming stripped 5 bases from V and 4 bases from J, with 10 bases between. CDR3 sequence (DNA): TGTGCCAGCAGCCTAGAGTGGGCAGATACGCAGTATTTT. This encodes CASSLEWADTQYF.

This clonotype was recorded at least ten times. The chain's CDR3 is CASRTTGHTQYF. The CDR3 DNA is TGTGCCAGCAGAACTACAGGGCACACGCAGTATTTT. The rearrangement joins TRBV6-5 to TRBJ2-3; D is possibly TRBD1 (6 bases). Trimming stripped 6 bases from V and 9 bases from J, with 13 bases between. The CDR3 covers 12 residues. The V gene's germline CDR1 is MNHEY and CDR2 SVGAGI.

This clonotype was recorded at least ten times. A read error may account for a junction end that differs from germline. V usage is TRBV27 and J usage is TRBJ2-1; TRBD2 matches 10 bases. This CDR3 has 15 residues. The V gene's germline CDR1 is MNHEY and CDR2 SMNVEV (reference sequence). The DNA for the CDR3 is TGCACCAGCAGTCCAAGGACTAGCGGCGACAATGAGCAGTTCTTC. This translates into CTSSPRTSGDNEQFF.

This clonotype was counted many times. The chain joins TRBV9 to TRBJ2-7; unclear D gene. This CDR3 contains 14 residues. Germline V gene data show CDR1 as SGDLS and CDR2 as YYNGEE. V lost 0 bases to trimming and J lost 0 bases, with 7 bases between them. The DNA for the CDR3 is TGTGCCAGCAGCGTAGACGGCAGCTCCTACGAGCAGTACTTC. Protein sequence: CASSVDGSSYEQYF. The entire variable domain, with the rest obtained from reference TRBV9 and TRBJ2-7, is as follows: DSGVTQTPKHLITATGQRVTLRCSPRSGDLSVYWYQQSLDQGLQFLIQYYNGEERAKGNILERFSAQQFPDLHSELNLSSLELGDSALYFCASSVDGSSYEQYFGPGTRLTVT.

This clonotype is classed as medium-sized. This chain links TRBV11-2 with TRBJ1-1; no clear D gene. V lost 5 bases to trimming and J lost 1 base, with 8 bases between them. The CDR3 is 13 residues long. Germline V gene sequence: CDR1 SGHAT, CDR2 FQNNGV. CDR3 amino acids: CASSITENTEAFF. In nucleotides, the CDR3 is TGTGCCAGCAGCATTACAGAGAACACTGAAGCTTTCTTT. Based on the CDR3 plus reference TRBV11-2 and TRBJ1-1, the full variable domain is EAGVAQSPRYKIIEKRQSVAFWCNPISGHATLYWYQQILGQGPKLLIQFQNNGVVDDSQLPKDRFSAERLKGVDSTLKIQPAKLEDSAVYLCASSITENTEAFFGQGTRLTVV.

J is TRBJ1-2 and V is TRBV5-6; D perhaps matches TRBD1 (6 bases). CDR3 length equals 13 residues. V gave up 4 bases and J gave up 8 bases, with 15 bases separating them. The germline V gene has CDR1 SGHDT and CDR2 YYEEEE. CDR3: CASSPGGRSGYTF. The CDR3 DNA reads TGTGCCAGCAGCCCCGGGGGGCGCAGCGGCTACACCTTC.

This clonotype appeared many times. This rearrangement joins TRBV7-9 to TRBJ2-5, with a tentative D call TRBD1 (6 bases). The CDR3 has 14 amino acids. The V end was cut by 6 bases, the J end by 1 base, with 12 bases between. Germline V gene data show CDR1 as SEHNR and CDR2 as FQNEAQ (reference sequence). The CDR3, as DNA: TGTGCCAGCAGAAAGACAGGACCCCAAGAGACCCAGTACTTC. Encoded protein: CASRKTGPQETQYF.

Many counts were recorded for this clonotype. J is TRBJ2-3 and V is TRBV7-9; D is uncertain. Deletions cut 3 bases from V and 6 bases from J, with 4 bases between. CDR1 SEHNR and CDR2 FQNEAQ come from the germline V gene (reference sequence). The CDR3 covers 11 residues. CDR3 sequence (DNA): TGTGCCAGCAGCTTCGCGGATACGCAGTATTTT. Translation gives CASSFADTQYF.

This clonotype was detected many times. This chain links TRBV7-2 with TRBJ1-2; 7 bases line up with TRBD1. Germline assignment: CDR1 SGHTA and CDR2 FQGNSA. This CDR3 spans 15 amino acids. Losses at the gene ends were 4 bases for V and 6 bases for J; bases not matched to a gene: 11. In DNA form, the CDR3 reads TGTGCCAGCAGCTCACAGGGGACCAGTCTCCATGGCTACACCTTC. Translated: CASSSQGTSLHGYTF.

This clonotype was found many times. This chain uses TRBV7-6 with TRBJ2-2; D gene uncertain. The CDR3 extends over 16 amino acids. Trimming cost V 5 bases and J 0 bases, with 13 bases left between them. The germline CDR1 and CDR2 sequences are SGHVS and FNYEAQ. The CDR3 here is CASSPGSLANTGELFF. CDR3 DNA: TGTGCCAGCAGCCCTGGATCGCTCGCGAACACCGGGGAGCTGTTTTTT.

This clonotype was counted ten times or more. The chain joins TRBV5-5 to TRBJ2-6; D is unclear. CDR3 length equals 16 residues. Per the germline V gene, CDR1 is SGHKS and CDR2 is YYEKEE (reference sequence). V gave up 0 bases and J gave up 2 bases, with 9 bases separating them. The CDR3 spells CASSLEVLAGANVLTF. DNA for the CDR3: TGTGCCAGCAGCTTGGAGGTCCTCGCTGGGGCCAACGTCCTGACTTTC. The whole variable domain, remainder taken from reference TRBV5-5 and TRBJ2-6, is DAGVTQSPTHLIKTRGQQVTLRCSPISGHKSVSWYQQVLGQGPQFIFQYYEKEERGRGNFPDRFSARQFPNYSSELNVNALLLGDSALYLCASSLEVLAGANVLTFGAGSRLTVL.

This clonotype was observed many times. The chain carries TRBV5-4 and TRBJ2-1, with 8 bases fitting TRBD2. Germline loops: CDR1 SGHNT, CDR2 YYREEE (reference sequence). The CDR3 covers 16 residues. V shed 0 bases and J 8 bases; nucleotides not matched to a gene: 10. The CDR3 reads CASSLAGIAGLDEQFF. In nucleotides, the CDR3 is TGTGCCAGCAGCTTGGCCGGAATAGCGGGGTTGGATGAGCAGTTCTTC.

This clonotype is labeled medium-sized. V usage is TRBV4-1 and J usage is TRBJ2-1; 7 bases agree with TRBD2. CDR1 is MGHRA and CDR2 is YSYEKL in the germline V gene. This CDR3 comprises 15 residues. J gave up 0 bases and V 1 base, and 0 bases lay outside the gene matches. CDR3 in amino acids: CASSQAGGSYNEQFF. CDR3 sequence (DNA): TGCGCCAGCAGCCAAGCGGGGGGCTCCTACAATGAGCAGTTCTTC.

This clonotype occurred many times. V gene TRBV3-1 combines with J gene TRBJ1-5; 8 bases are a match to TRBD1. CDR1 is LGHDT and CDR2 is YNNKEL in the germline V gene (reference sequence). Trimming at V came to 4 bases and at J to 6 bases, leaving 5 bases not matched to a gene. The CDR3 has 14 amino acids. The CDR3 loop is CASSLGTGGQPQHF. CDR3 bases: TGTGCCAGCAGCCTAGGAACAGGGGGTCAGCCCCAGCATTTT.

This clonotype was seen at least ten times. The CDR3 reads CASSSQSSTHYEQFF. The CDR3 DNA reads as TGTGCCAGCAGTTCCCAATCTAGTACGCATTATGAGCAGTTCTTC. The rearrangement links TRBV12-3 or TRBV12-4 to TRBJ2-1; D remains ambiguous. The CDR3 totals 15 residues. Trimming stripped 4 bases from V and 8 bases from J, with 18 bases between.